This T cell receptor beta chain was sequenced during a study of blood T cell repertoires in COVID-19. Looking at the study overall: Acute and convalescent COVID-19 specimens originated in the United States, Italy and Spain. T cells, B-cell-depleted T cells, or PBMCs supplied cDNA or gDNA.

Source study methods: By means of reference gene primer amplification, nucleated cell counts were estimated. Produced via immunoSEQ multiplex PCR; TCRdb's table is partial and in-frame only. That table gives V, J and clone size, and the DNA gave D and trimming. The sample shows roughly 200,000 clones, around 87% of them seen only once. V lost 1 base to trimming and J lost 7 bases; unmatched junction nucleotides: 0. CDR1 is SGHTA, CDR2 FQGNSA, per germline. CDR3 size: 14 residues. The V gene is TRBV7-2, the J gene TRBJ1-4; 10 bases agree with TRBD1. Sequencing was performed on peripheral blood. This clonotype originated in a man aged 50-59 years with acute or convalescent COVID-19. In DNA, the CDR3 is TGTGCCAGCAGCTTAGGGGACAGGGGTGAAAAACTGTTTTTT. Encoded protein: CASSLGDRGEKLFF.